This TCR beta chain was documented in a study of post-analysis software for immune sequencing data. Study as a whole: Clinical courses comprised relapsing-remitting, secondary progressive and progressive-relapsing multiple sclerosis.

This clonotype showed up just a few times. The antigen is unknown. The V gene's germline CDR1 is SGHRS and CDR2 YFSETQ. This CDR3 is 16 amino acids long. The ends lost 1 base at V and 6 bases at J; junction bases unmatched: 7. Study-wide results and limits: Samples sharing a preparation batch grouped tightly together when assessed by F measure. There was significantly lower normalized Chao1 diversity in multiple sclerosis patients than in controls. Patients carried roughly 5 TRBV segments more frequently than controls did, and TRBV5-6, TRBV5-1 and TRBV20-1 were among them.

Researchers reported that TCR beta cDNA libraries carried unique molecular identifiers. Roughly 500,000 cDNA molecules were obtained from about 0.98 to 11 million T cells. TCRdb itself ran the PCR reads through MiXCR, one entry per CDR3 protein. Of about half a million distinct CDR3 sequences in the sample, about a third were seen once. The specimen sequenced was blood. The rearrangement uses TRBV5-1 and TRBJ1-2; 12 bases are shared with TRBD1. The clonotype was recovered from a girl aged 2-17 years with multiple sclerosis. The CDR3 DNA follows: TGCGCCAGCAGCTTGTTTATGGGGACAGGGGGCGATGGCTACACCTTC. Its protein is CASSLFMGTGGDGYTF.